One and the same sample provided the 14 T cell receptor beta chains below, sequenced in a study of cytomegalovirus exposure and HLA in healthy donors. Some clones are missing from TCRdb's copy, which holds only in-frame ones; the method was immunoSEQ multiplex PCR. The sample shows about 240,000 clones, approximately 84% of them seen only once. Source material: PBMCs. These receptors came from a woman aged 25 to 45 in good health and CMV-seropositive.

Only a few counts were recorded for this clone. The chain employs TRBV7-6 and TRBJ2-5, with a weak D call TRBD1 (6 bases). This CDR3 contains 16 residues. V was clipped by 4 bases and J by 2 bases, with 17 bases between them. Germline assignment: CDR1 SGHVS and CDR2 FNYEAQ. CDR3 in amino acids: CASSSKNRQAQETQYF. The CDR3 bases are TGTGCCAGCAGCTCCAAAAACCGACAGGCTCAAGAGACCCAGTACTTC. Full variable domain (rest looked up from reference TRBV7-6 and TRBJ2-5): GAGVSQSPRYKVTKRGQDVALRCDPISGHVSLYWYRQALGQGPEFLTYFNYEAQQDKSGLPNDRFSAERPEGSISTLTIQRTEQRDSAMYRCASSSKNRQAQETQYFGPGTRLLVL.

The rearrangement links TRBV18 to TRBJ1-1; tentatively, D is TRBD1 (5 bases). Germline V CDR1 and CDR2: KGHSH, LQKENI. Trimming shortened V by 4 bases and J by 5 bases, and 11 bases separated the two germline ends. CDR3 length: 13 residues. The CDR3 DNA reads as TGTGCCAGCTCACAGGGTCAGGGAACTGAAGCTTTCTTT. It codes for CASSQGQGTEAFF. The full variable domain, in which reference TRBV18 and TRBJ1-1 provide the parts outside the CDR3, is NAGVMQNPRHLVRRRGQEARLRCSPMKGHSHVYWYRQLPEEGLKFMVYLQKENIIDESGMPKERFSAEFPKEGPSILRIQQVVRGDSAAYFCASSQGQGTEAFFGQGTRLTVV.

The chain recombines TRBV25-1 with TRBJ2-1, with TRBD2 matching 8 bases. The CDR3 covers 14 residues. V lost 8 bases, J lost 3 bases, and 6 bases stayed unmatched. Germline CDR1 reads MGHDK; CDR2 reads SYGVNS. CDR3 region: CASQAGVGYNEQFF. The DNA of the CDR3 is TGTGCCAGCCAAGCGGGAGTCGGCTACAATGAGCAGTTCTTC.

The V and J genes are TRBV11-2 and TRBJ2-7; 8 bases are shared with TRBD2. Germline trimming cut 5 bases from V and 3 bases from J; bases unmatched to any gene: 9. Germline-derived CDR1 and CDR2 are SGHAT and FQNNGV. There are 15 residues in the CDR3. CDR3 DNA: TGTGCCAGCAGCATCCTCACTAGCGGAGACTACGAGCAGTACTTC. It codes for CASSILTSGDYEQYF.

The rearrangement links TRBV7-9 to TRBJ2-7; a weak D match, TRBD2 (6 bases). Trimming pared 5 bases from V and 1 base from J, leaving 18 bases between. Germline assignment: CDR1 SEHNR and CDR2 FQNEAQ (reference sequence). CDR3 length: 16 residues. CDR3 sequence: CASSPSSGLQSYEQYF. The CDR3 DNA is TGTGCCAGCAGCCCCTCCTCGGGACTGCAATCCTACGAGCAGTACTTC. The whole variable domain, filled in from reference TRBV7-9 and TRBJ2-7, reads DTGVSQNPRHKITKRGQNVTFRCDPISEHNRLYWYRQTLGQGPEFLTYFQNEAQLEKSRLLSDRFSAERPKGSFSTLEIQRTEQGDSAMYLCASSPSSGLQSYEQYFGPGTRLTVT.

This clone was picked up one time. The chain combines TRBV9 with TRBJ1-2, with D possibly being TRBD1 (5 bases). Between the trimmed V and J ends, which lost 7 bases and 8 bases, there was a span of 18 bases. From germline, CDR1 is SGDLS and CDR2 YYNGEE. The CDR3 has 13 residues. This chain's CDR3 is CASGAARAVGYTF. CDR3 sequence (DNA): TGTGCCAGCGGGGCCGCCAGGGCAGTCGGCTACACCTTC.

The chain carries TRBV30 and TRBJ2-5; D gene ambiguous. V was clipped by 2 bases and J by 2 bases, with 6 bases between them. Germline CDR1 is GTSNPN and CDR2 is SVGIG (reference sequence). The CDR3 has 12 amino acids. Written as DNA, the CDR3 is TGTGCCTGGAGTCTACTACAAGAGACCCAGTACTTC. Its protein product is CAWSLLQETQYF.

The rearrangement joins TRBV21-1 to TRBJ1-4. TRBV21-1 represents a pseudogene. This CDR3 spans 17 amino acids. CDR3 sequence: CASSRKVAGAANEKLFF. The DNA for the CDR3 is TGTGCCAGCAGCAGGAAGGTCGCGGGGGCAGCTAATGAAAAACTGTTTTTT.

The chain has TRBV30 and TRBJ2-2; 7 bases map to TRBD2. Germline trimming cut 2 bases from V and 0 bases from J; bases unmatched to any gene: 3. The germline V gene has CDR1 GTSNPN and CDR2 SVGIG (reference sequence). The CDR3 consists of 15 residues. DNA for the CDR3: TGTGCCTGGAGTCCAGCGGGGACGAACACCGGGGAGCTGTTTTTT. Translation gives CAWSPAGTNTGELFF.

This chain joins TRBV5-6 and TRBJ1-1; no reliable D call. Germline CDR1 reads SGHDT; CDR2 reads YYEEEE. Trimming took 0 bases from V and 5 from J, leaving 11 bases between them. CDR3 length: 14 residues. The chain's CDR3 is CASSLGGGWTEAFF. The CDR3 nucleotides read TGTGCCAGCAGCTTGGGGGGAGGTTGGACTGAAGCTTTCTTT.

The chain links TRBV30 to TRBJ1-2, with TRBD1 identical over 8 bases. Losses at the gene ends were 5 bases for V and 6 bases for J; bases not matched to a gene: 17. The CDR3 is 16 amino acids. CDR1 and CDR2 from the germline V gene are GTSNPN and SVGIG (reference sequence). CDR3 sequence: CAWSSGTGSLWNGYTF. As DNA, the CDR3 is TGTGCCTGGTCGTCCGGGACAGGTTCTTTATGGAATGGCTACACCTTC.

This clone appeared a single time. The rearrangement uses TRBV7-8 and TRBJ2-7; 10 bases match TRBD2. Trimming removed 1 base from V and 7 bases from J; junction bases left unmatched: 7. This CDR3 has 15 amino acids. Germline loops: CDR1 SGHVS, CDR2 FQNEAQ. The CDR3 nucleotides read TGTGCCAGCAGCTTAGGAGCGGGAGGGCTGGGGGAGCAGTACTTC. It translates to CASSLGAGGLGEQYF.

The V and J genes are TRBV15 and TRBJ2-3; 10 bases are a match to TRBD1. Germline V lookup: CDR1 LNHNV, CDR2 YYDKDF (reference sequence). V gave up 1 base and J gave up 4 bases; unmatched junction bases: 5. The CDR3 runs 16 residues. CDR3 coding DNA: TGTGCCACCAGCAGAGGGTACGGGACAGGGGCAGATACGCAGTATTTT. Protein product: CATSRGYGTGADTQYF.

The chain joins TRBV5-1 to TRBJ2-1; the D gene is possibly TRBD1 (5 bases). The CDR3 extends over 12 amino acids. Germline lookup yields CDR1 SGHRS and CDR2 YFSETQ. The V and J ends lost 4 bases and 9 bases respectively, with 11 bases between them. The CDR3 DNA reads as TGCGCCAGCAGCCTTATTAGGGGTGAGCAGTTCTTC. Amino acids: CASSLIRGEQFF.